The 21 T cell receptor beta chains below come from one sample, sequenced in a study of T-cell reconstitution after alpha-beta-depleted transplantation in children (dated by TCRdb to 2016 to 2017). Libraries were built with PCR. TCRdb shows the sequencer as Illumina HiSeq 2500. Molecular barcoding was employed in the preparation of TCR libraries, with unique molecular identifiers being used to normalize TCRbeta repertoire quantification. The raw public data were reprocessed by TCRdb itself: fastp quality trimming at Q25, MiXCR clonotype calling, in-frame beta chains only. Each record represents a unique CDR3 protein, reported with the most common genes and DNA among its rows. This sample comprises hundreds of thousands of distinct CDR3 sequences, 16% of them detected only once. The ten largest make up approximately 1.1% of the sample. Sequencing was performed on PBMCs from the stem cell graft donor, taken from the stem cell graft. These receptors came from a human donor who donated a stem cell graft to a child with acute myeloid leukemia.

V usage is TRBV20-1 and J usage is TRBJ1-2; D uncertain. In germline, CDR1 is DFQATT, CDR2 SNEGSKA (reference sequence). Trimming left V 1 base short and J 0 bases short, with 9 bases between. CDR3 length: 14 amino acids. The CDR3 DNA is TGCAGTGCTAGAGGGGTTTCTGCTAACTATGGCTACACCTTC. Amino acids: CSARGVSANYGYTF.

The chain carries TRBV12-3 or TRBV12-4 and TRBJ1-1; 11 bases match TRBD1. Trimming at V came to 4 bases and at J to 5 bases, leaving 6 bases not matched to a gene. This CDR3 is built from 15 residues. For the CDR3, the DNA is TGTGCCAGCAGTTGGGACAGGGGGAGCGGGACTGAAGCTTTCTTT. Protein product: CASSWDRGSGTEAFF.

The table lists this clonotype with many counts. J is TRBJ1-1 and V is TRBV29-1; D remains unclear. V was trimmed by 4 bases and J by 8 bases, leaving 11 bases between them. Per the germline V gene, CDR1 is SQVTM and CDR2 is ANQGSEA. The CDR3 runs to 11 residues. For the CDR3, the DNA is TGCAGCGTTGTGACCCAGGCGGAAGCTTTCTTT. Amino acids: CSVVTQAEAFF.

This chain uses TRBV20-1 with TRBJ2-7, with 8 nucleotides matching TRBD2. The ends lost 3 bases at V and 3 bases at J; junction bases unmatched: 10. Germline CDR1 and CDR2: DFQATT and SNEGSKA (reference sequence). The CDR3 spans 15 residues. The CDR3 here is CSASQISGVNYEQYF. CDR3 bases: TGCAGTGCTAGTCAAATTAGCGGGGTAAACTACGAGCAGTACTTC.

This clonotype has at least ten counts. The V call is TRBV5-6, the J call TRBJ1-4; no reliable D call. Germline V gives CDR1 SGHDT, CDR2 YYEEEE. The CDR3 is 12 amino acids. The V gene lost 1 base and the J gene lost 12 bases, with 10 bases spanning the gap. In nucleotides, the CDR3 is TGTGCCAGCAGCTTGATGACGGCAGAACTGTTTTTT. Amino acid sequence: CASSLMTAELFF.

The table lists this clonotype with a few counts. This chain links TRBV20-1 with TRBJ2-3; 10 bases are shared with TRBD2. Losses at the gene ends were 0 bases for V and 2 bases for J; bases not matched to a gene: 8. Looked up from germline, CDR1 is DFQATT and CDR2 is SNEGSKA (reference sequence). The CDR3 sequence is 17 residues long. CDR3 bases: TGCAGTGCTAGAGAGGAAACTAGCGGGGTATACACAGATACGCAGTATTTT. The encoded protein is CSAREETSGVYTDTQYF.

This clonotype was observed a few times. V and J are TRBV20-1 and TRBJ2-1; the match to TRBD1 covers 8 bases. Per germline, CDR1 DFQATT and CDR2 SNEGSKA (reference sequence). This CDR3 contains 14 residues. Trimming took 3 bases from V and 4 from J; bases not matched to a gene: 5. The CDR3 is CSASRDRGYNEQFF. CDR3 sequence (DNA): TGCAGTGCTAGTCGTGACAGGGGTTACAATGAGCAGTTCTTC.

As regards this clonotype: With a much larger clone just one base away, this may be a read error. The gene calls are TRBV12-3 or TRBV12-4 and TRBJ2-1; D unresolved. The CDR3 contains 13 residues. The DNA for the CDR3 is TGTGCCTGCAGGCGCGCCGGCAGCAATGAGCAGTTCTTC. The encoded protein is CACRRAGSNEQFF.

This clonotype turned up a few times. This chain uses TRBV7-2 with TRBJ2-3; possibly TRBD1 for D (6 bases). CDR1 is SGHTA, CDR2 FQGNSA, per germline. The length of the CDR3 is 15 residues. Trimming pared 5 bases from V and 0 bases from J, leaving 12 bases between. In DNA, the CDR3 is TGTGCCAGCAGCCGCACCGGGACAAGCACAGATACGCAGTATTTT. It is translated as CASSRTGTSTDTQYF.

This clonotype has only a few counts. The CDR3 coding sequence is TGTGCCAGCAGCTTTGGACAGGGCGCCTGGTACGACGAGCAGTACGTC. Protein product: CASSFGQGAWYDEQYV. The chain has TRBV5-5 and TRBJ2-7, with TRBD1 matching 8 bases. Germline CDR1 is SGHKS and CDR2 is YYEKEE (reference sequence). With 2 bases clipped from V and 5 bases from J, the junction kept 12 bases outside the gene matches. The CDR3 is 16 residues long.

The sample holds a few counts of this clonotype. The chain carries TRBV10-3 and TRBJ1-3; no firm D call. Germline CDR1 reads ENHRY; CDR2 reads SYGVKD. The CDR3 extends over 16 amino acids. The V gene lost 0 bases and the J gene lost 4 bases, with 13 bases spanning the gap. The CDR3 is CAISESESAPGNTIYF. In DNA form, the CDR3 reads TGTGCCATCAGTGAGTCCGAGTCCGCTCCGGGAAACACCATATATTTT.

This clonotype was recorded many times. CDR3 loop: CSAREERYEQYV. Written as DNA, the CDR3 is TGCAGTGCTAGGGAAGAGAGGTACGAGCAGTACGTC. The rearrangement links TRBV20-1 to TRBJ2-7, with no clear D. CDR3 length equals 12 residues. CDR1 DFQATT and CDR2 SNEGSKA come from the germline V gene (reference sequence). V was pared by 3 bases and J by 4 bases, with 10 bases between.

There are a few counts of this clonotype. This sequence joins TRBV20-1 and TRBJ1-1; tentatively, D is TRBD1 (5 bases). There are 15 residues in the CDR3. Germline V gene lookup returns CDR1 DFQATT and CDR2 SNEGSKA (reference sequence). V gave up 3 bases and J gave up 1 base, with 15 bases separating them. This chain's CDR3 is CSARAAGRENTEAFF. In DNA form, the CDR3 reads TGCAGTGCTAGGGCGGCGGGACGGGAGAACACTGAAGCTTTCTTT.

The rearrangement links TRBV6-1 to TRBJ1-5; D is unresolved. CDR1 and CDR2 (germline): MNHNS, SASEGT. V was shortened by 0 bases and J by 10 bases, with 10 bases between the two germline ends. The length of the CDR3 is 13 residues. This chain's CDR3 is CASSEAYGQPQHF. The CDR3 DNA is TGTGCCAGCAGTGAAGCTTACGGGCAACCCCAGCATTTT.

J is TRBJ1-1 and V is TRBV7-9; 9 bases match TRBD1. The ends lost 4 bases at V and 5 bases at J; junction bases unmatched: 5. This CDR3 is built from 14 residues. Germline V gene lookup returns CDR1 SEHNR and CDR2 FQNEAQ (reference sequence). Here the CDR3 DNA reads TGTGCCAGCAGCTCCAGGACAGGGGAAACTGAAGCTTTCTTT. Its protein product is CASSSRTGETEAFF.

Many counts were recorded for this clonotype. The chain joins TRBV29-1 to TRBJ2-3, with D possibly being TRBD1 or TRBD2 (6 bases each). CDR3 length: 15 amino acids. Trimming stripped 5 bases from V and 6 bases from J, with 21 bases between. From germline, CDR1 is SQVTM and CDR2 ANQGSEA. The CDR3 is CSVTEDPRGGDTQYF. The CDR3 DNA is TGCAGCGTTACCGAAGACCCCAGGGGAGGTGATACGCAGTATTTT.

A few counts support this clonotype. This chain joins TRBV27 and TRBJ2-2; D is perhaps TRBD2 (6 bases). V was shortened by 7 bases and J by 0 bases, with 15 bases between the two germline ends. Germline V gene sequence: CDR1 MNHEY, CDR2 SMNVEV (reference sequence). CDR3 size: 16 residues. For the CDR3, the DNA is TGTGCCAGCACTTTGGAGGGGCCTGCGAACACCGGGGAGCTGTTTTTT. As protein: CASTLEGPANTGELFF.

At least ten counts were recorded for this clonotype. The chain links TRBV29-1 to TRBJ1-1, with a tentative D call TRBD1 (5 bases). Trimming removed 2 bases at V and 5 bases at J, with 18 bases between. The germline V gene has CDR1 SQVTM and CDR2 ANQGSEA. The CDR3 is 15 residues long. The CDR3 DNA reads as TGCAGCGTTGAATCGAGAAAGGATTGGGGGACTGAAGCTTTCTTT. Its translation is CSVESRKDWGTEAFF.

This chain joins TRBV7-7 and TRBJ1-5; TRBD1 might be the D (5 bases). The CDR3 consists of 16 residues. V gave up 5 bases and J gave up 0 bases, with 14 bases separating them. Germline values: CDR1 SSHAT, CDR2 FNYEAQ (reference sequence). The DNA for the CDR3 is TGTGCCAGCAGCAACGGGGCCAGCGATAGCAATCAGCCCCAGCATTTT. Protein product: CASSNGASDSNQPQHF.

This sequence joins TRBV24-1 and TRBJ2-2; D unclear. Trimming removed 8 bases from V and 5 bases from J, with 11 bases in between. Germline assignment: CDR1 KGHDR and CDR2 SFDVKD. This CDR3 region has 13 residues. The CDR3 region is CATKKPETGELFF. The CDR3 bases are TGTGCCACCAAAAAACCCGAGACCGGGGAGCTGTTTTTT.

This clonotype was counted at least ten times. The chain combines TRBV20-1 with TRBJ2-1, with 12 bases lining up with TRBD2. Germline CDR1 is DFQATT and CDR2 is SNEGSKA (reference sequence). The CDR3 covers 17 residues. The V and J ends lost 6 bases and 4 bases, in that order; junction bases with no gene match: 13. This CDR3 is CSAWTSGAQKPYNEQFF. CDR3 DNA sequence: TGCAGTGCCTGGACTAGCGGGGCCCAGAAACCTTACAATGAGCAGTTCTTC.